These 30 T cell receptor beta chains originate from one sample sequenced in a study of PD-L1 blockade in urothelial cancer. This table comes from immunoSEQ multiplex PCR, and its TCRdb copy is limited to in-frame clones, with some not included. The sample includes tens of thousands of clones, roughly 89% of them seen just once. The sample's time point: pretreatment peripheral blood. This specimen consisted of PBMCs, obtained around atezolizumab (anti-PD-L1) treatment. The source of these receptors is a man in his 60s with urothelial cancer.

CDR3 protein: CASSGDRGFTGELFF. CDR3 DNA: TGTGCCAGCAGCGGGGACAGGGGGTTCACCGGGGAGCTGTTTTTT. The rearrangement joins TRBV9 to TRBJ2-2; 11 nucleotides align to TRBD1. The CDR3 loop spans 15 amino acids. V shed 3 bases and J 4 bases; nucleotides not matched to a gene: 2. Germline CDR1 reads SGDLS; CDR2 reads YYNGEE. Together with reference TRBV9 and TRBJ2-2, the CDR3 gives the full variable domain: DSGVTQTPKHLITATGQRVTLRCSPRSGDLSVYWYQQSLDQGLQFLIQYYNGEERAKGNILERFSAQQFPDLHSELNLSSLELGDSALYFCASSGDRGFTGELFFGEGSRLTVL.

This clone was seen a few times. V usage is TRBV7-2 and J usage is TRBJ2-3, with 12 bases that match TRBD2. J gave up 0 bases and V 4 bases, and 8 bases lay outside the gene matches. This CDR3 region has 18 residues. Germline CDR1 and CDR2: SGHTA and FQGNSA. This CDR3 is CASSSRDGTSGSTDTQYF. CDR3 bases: TGTGCCAGCAGCTCACGCGACGGGACTAGCGGGAGCACAGATACGCAGTATTTT.

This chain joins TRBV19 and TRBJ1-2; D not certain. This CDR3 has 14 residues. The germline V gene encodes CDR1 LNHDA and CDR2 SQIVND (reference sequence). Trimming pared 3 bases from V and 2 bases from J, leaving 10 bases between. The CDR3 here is CASSILGQNYGYTF. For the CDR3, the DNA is TGTGCCAGTAGTATCCTTGGGCAGAACTATGGCTACACCTTC.

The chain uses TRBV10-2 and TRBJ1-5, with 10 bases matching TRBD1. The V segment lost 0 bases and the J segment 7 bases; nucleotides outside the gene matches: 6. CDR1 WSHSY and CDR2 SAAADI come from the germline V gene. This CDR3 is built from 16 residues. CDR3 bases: TGCGCCAGCAGTGAGTCGAGGGGGACAGGGGAACAGCCCCAGCATTTT. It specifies CASSESRGTGEQPQHF.

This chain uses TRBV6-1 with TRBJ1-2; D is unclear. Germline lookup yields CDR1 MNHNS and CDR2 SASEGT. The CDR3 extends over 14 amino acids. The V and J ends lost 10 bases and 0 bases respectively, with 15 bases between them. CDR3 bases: TGTGCCACCGGAGAGGGCCTAGCTAACTATGGCTACACCTTC. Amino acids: CATGEGLANYGYTF.

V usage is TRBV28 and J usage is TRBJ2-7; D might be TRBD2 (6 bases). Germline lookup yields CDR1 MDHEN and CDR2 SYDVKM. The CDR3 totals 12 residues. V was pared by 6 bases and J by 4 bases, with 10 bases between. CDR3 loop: CASRTGGYEQYF. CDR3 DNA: TGTGCCAGCAGAACCGGGGGATACGAGCAGTACTTC. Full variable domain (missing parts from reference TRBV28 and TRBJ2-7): DVKVTQSSRYLVKRTGEKVFLECVQDMDHENMFWYRQDPGLGLRLIYFSYDVKMKEKGDIPEGYSVSREKKERFSLILESASTNQTSMYLCASRTGGYEQYFGPGTRLTVT.

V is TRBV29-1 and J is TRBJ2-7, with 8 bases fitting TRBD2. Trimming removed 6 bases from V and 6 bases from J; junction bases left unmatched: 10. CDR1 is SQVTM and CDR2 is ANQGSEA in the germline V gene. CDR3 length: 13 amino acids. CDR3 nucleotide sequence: TGCAGCGTAGGGGCGGGAGGACCACGCGAGCAGTACTTC. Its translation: CSVGAGGPREQYF.

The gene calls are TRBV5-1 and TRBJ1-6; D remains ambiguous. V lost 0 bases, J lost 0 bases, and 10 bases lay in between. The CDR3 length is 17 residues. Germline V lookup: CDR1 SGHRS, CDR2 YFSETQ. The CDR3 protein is CASSLASADSYNSPLHF. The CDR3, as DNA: TGCGCCAGCAGCTTGGCCAGCGCCGACTCCTATAATTCACCCCTCCACTTT.

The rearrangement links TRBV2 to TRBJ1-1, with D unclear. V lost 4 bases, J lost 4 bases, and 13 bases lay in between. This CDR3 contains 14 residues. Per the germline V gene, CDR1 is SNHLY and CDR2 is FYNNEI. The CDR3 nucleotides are TGTGCCAGCAGTGTGGGCAGGTCCAGCACTGAAGCTTTCTTT. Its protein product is CASSVGRSSTEAFF.

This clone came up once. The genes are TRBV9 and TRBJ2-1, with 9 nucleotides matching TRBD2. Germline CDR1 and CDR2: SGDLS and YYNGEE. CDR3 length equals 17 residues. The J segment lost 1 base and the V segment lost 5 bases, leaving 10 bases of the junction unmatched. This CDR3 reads CASSPRQGLASYNEQFF. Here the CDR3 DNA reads TGTGCCAGCAGTCCACGACAGGGACTAGCTTCCTACAATGAGCAGTTCTTC. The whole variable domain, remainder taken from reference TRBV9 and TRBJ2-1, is DSGVTQTPKHLITATGQRVTLRCSPRSGDLSVYWYQQSLDQGLQFLIQYYNGEERAKGNILERFSAQQFPDLHSELNLSSLELGDSALYFCASSPRQGLASYNEQFFGPGTRLTVL.

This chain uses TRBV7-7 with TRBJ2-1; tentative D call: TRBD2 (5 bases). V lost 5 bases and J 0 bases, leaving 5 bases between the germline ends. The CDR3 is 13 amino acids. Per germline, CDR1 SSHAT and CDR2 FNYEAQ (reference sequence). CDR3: CASSRDSYNEQFF. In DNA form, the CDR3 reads TGTGCCAGCAGCCGGGACTCCTACAATGAGCAGTTCTTC.

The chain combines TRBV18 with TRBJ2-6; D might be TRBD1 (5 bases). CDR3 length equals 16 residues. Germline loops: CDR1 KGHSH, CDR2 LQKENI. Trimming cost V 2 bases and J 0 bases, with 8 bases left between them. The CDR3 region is CASSPFRDSGANVLTF. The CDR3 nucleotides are TGTGCCAGCTCACCATTCAGGGACTCTGGGGCCAACGTCCTGACTTTC.

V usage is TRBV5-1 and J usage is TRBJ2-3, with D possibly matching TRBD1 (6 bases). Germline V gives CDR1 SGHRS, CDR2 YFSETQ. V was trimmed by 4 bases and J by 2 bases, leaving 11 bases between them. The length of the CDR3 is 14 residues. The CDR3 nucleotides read TGCGCCAGCAGCGTAGGGACACACACAGATACGCAGTATTTT. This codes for CASSVGTHTDTQYF.

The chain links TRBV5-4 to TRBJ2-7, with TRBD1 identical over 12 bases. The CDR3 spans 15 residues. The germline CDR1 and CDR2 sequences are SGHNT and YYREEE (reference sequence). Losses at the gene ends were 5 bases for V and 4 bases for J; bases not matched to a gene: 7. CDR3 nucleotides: TGTGCCAGCAGGGTGGGACAGGGGGCGAAGTACGAGCAGTACTTC. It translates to CASRVGQGAKYEQYF.

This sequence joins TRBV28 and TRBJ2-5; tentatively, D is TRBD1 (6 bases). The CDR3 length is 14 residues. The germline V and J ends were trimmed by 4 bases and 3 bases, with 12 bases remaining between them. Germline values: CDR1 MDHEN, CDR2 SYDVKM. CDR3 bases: TGTGCCAGCAGTTCCGGCGGACAGAAAGAGACCCAGTACTTC. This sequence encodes CASSSGGQKETQYF.

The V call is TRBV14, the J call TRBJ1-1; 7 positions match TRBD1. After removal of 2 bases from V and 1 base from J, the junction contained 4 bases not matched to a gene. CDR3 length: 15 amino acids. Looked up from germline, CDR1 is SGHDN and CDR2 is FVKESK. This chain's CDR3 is CASSQWGTANTEAFF. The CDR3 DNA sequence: TGTGCCAGCAGCCAATGGGGGACAGCGAACACTGAAGCTTTCTTT.

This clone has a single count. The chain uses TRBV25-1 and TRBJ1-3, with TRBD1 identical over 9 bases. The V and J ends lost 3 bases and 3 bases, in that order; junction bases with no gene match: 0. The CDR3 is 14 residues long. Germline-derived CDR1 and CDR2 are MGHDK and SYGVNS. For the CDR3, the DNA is TGTGCCAGCAGTGAGACAGGGGGTGGAAACACCATATATTTT. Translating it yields CASSETGGGNTIYF.

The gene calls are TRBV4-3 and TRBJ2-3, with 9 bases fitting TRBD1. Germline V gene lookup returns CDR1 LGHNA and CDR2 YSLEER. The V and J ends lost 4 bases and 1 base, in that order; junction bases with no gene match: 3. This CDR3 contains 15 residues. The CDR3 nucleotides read TGCGCCAGCAGCCGAGGGGACAGGGGCACAGATACGCAGTATTTT. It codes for CASSRGDRGTDTQYF.

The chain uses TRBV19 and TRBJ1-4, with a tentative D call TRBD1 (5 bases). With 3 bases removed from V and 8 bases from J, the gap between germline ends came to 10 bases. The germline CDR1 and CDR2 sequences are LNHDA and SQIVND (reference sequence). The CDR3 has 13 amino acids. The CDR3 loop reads CASSIRGDEKLFF. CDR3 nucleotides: TGTGCCAGTAGTATCCGGGGGGACGAAAAACTGTTTTTT.

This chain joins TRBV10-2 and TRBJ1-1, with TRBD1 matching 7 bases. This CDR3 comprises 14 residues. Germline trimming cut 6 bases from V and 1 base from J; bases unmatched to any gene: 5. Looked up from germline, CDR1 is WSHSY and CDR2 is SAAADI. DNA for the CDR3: TGCGCCAGCAGAGAGGGGACAGCGAACACTGAAGCTTTCTTT. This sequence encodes CASREGTANTEAFF.

CDR3 loop: CASSGRVDYGYTF. CDR3 nucleotide sequence: TGTGCCAGCAGTGGCAGGGTTGACTATGGCTACACCTTC. V gene TRBV2 combines with J gene TRBJ1-2; tentative D call: TRBD1 (5 bases). V was pared by 4 bases and J by 3 bases, with 9 bases between. Germline V CDR1 and CDR2: SNHLY, FYNNEI. This CDR3 spans 13 amino acids. The full variable domain, in which reference TRBV2 and TRBJ1-2 provide the parts outside the CDR3, is EPEVTQTPSHQVTQMGQEVILRCVPISNHLYFYWYRQILGQKVEFLVSFYNNEISEKSEIFDDQFSVERPDGSNFTLKIRSTKLEDSAMYFCASSGRVDYGYTFGSGTRLTVV.

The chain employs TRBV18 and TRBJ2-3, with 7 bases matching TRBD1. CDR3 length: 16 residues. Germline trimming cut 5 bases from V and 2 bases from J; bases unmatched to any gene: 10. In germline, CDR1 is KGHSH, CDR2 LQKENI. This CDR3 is CASSTGPGGPTDTQYF. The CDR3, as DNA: TGTGCCAGCTCAACCGGGCCAGGGGGACCCACAGATACGCAGTATTTT.

In DNA form, the CDR3 reads TGTGCCAGCAGCTTAGTCTCGGCAGGGGGCCTGAACGAGCAGTACTTC. Translating gives CASSLVSAGGLNEQYF. The genes are TRBV7-6 and TRBJ2-7, with TRBD1 identical over 8 bases. CDR3 length equals 16 residues. V shed 1 base, J shed 5 bases, and the junction held 10 bases outside the gene matches. CDR1 and CDR2 from the germline V gene are SGHVS and FNYEAQ.

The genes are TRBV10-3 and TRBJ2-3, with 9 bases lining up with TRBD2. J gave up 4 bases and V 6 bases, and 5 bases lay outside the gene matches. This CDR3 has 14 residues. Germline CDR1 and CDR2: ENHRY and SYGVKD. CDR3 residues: CAIRVAGDADTQYF. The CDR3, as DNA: TGTGCCATCAGAGTAGCGGGGGATGCAGATACGCAGTATTTT.

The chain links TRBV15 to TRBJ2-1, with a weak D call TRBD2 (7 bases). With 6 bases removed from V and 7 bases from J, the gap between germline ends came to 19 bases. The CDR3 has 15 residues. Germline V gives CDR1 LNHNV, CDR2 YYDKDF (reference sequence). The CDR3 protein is CATREGGGLRNEQFF. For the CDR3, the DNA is TGTGCCACCAGGGAGGGGGGGGGCCTTAGGAATGAGCAGTTCTTC. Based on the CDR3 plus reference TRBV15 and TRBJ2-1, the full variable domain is DAMVIQNPRYQVTQFGKPVTLSCSQTLNHNVMYWYQQKSSQAPKLLFHYYDKDFNNEADTPDNFQSRRPNTSFCFLDIRSPGLGDTAMYLCATREGGGLRNEQFFGPGTRLTVL.

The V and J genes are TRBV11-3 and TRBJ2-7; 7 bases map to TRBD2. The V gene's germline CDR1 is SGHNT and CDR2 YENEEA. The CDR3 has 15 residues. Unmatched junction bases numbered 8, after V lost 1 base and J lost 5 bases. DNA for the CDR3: TGTGCCAGCAGCTTAGGAGGGACTACACCCGACGAGCAGTACTTC. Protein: CASSLGGTTPDEQYF.

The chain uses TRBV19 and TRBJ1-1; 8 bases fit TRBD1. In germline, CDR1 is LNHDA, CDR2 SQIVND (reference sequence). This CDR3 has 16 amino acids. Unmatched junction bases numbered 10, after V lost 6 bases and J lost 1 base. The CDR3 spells CASRRVTGTGNTEAFF. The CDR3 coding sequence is TGTGCCAGTAGACGAGTTACCGGGACAGGGAACACTGAAGCTTTCTTT.

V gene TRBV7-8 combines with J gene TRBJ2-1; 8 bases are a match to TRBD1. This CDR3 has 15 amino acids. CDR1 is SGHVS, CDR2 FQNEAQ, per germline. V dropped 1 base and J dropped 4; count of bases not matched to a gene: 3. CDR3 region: CASSLVQGDYNEQFF. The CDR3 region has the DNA TGTGCCAGCAGCTTAGTACAGGGGGATTACAATGAGCAGTTCTTC.

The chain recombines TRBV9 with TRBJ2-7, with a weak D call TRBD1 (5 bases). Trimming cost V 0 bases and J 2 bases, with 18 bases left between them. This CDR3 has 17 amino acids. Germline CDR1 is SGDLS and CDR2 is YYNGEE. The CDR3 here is CASSVEWTLRRTYEQYF. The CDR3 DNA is TGTGCCAGCAGCGTAGAGTGGACATTACGCCGCACCTACGAGCAGTACTTC.

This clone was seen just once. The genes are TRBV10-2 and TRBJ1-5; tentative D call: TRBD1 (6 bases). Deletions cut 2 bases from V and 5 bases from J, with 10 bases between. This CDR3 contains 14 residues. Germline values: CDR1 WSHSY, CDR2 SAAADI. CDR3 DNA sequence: TGCGCCAGCAGTGAGAGTAAGGGGGATCAGCCCCAGCATTTT. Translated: CASSESKGDQPQHF.